The 18 T cell receptor beta chains below all came from one sample that was sequenced in a study of blood T cell repertoires in COVID-19. Repertoires were generated with immunoSEQ multiplex PCR, while TCRdb's copy carries only in-frame clones and drops some. This sample yields 150,000 to 200,000 clones, of which roughly nine tenths are seen a single time; approximately 2.1% belongs to the top ten. Material: peripheral blood. Receptor source: a man aged 65-85 years with active or convalescent COVID-19.

The J gene is TRBJ2-1, the V gene TRBV9, with 12 nucleotides matching TRBD2. Germline values: CDR1 SGDLS, CDR2 YYNGEE. The V and J ends lost 0 bases and 8 bases, in that order; junction bases with no gene match: 9. The CDR3 has 17 amino acids. Here the CDR3 reads CASSVGGLAGGSYEQFF. In nucleotides, the CDR3 is TGTGCCAGCAGCGTAGGGGGACTAGCGGGCGGGAGCTATGAGCAGTTCTTC.

This clone showed up just once. The chain combines TRBV5-5 with TRBJ2-3, with 12 nucleotides matching TRBD2. This CDR3 has 19 residues. Germline values: CDR1 SGHKS, CDR2 YYEKEE (reference sequence). After removal of 0 bases from V and 3 bases from J, the junction contained 11 bases not matched to a gene. CDR3 loop: CASSLVSSGGAGGTDTQYF. CDR3 DNA sequence: TGTGCCAGCAGCTTGGTGTCTAGCGGGGGGGCCGGGGGAACAGATACGCAGTATTTT.

The V call is TRBV7-2, the J call TRBJ2-1; D possibly corresponds to TRBD2 (6 bases). Per the germline V gene, CDR1 is SGHTA and CDR2 is FQGNSA. Trimming stripped 4 bases from V and 8 bases from J, with 12 bases between. The CDR3 runs to 13 residues. The CDR3 sequence is CASSSLTSYEQFF. The DNA of the CDR3 is TGTGCCAGCAGCTCCCTAACTAGCTATGAGCAGTTCTTC.

Regarding this clone: The sample holds other DNA sequences that translate to the same CDR3. The chain combines TRBV5-1 with TRBJ2-3, with 9 bases lining up with TRBD2. Germline V gene sequence: CDR1 SGHRS, CDR2 YFSETQ. CDR3 length: 16 amino acids. J was trimmed by 1 base and V by 0 bases; bases with no gene match: 3. CDR3 DNA sequence: TGCGCCAGCAGCTTGGGATTAGCGGGGGGCACAGATACGCAGTATTTT. It specifies CASSLGLAGGTDTQYF.

V usage is TRBV25-1 and J usage is TRBJ1-3; D not certain. The germline V gene encodes CDR1 MGHDK and CDR2 SYGVNS. V shed 4 bases and J shed 0 bases, with 7 bases lying between them. CDR3 length: 14 residues. CDR3 sequence reads: CASSATSSGNTIYF. In DNA form, the CDR3 reads TGTGCCAGCAGTGCAACGAGCTCTGGAAACACCATATATTTT.

The chain links TRBV19 to TRBJ2-3; D perhaps matches TRBD2 (6 bases). The V gene's germline CDR1 is LNHDA and CDR2 SQIVND (reference sequence). The CDR3 contains 15 residues. Trimming stripped 3 bases from V and 2 bases from J, with 12 bases between. The CDR3 DNA follows: TGTGCCAGTAGTATTGGGGGGACCTACACAGATACGCAGTATTTT. Translation gives CASSIGGTYTDTQYF. Full variable domain (remainder filled in from reference TRBV19 and TRBJ2-3): DGGITQSPKYLFRKEGQNVTLSCEQNLNHDAMYWYRQDPGQGLRLIYYSQIVNDFQKGDIAEGYSVSREKKESFPLTVTSAQKNPTAFYLCASSIGGTYTDTQYFGPGTRLTVL.

The chain is built from TRBV5-4 and TRBJ2-5; 7 bases match TRBD2. Germline CDR1 is SGHNT and CDR2 is YYREEE (reference sequence). V shed 3 bases and J 5 bases; nucleotides not matched to a gene: 13. This CDR3 is built from 16 residues. CDR3: CASSSPGRTGGETQYF. DNA for the CDR3: TGTGCCAGCAGCTCACCGGGCCGCACCGGGGGGGAGACCCAGTACTTC. Combining the CDR3 with reference TRBV5-4 and TRBJ2-5 gives the whole variable domain ETGVTQSPTHLIKTRGQQVTLRCSSQSGHNTVSWYQQALGQGPQFIFQYYREEENGRGNFPPRFSGLQFPNYSSELNVNALELDDSALYLCASSSPGRTGGETQYFGPGTRLLVL.

V usage is TRBV14 and J usage is TRBJ2-7; 7 bases agree with TRBD1. The V gene's germline CDR1 is SGHDN and CDR2 FVKESK. Germline trimming cut 4 bases from V and 4 bases from J; bases unmatched to any gene: 4. This CDR3 region has 13 residues. For the CDR3, the DNA is TGTGCCAGCAGCCGCAACAGGGGATACGAGCAGTACTTC. Amino acids: CASSRNRGYEQYF.

This clone showed up just once. V usage is TRBV19 and J usage is TRBJ2-3, with D perhaps TRBD2 (7 bases). CDR1 is LNHDA, CDR2 SQIVND, per germline (reference sequence). The CDR3 consists of 15 residues. Between the trimmed V and J ends, which lost 5 bases and 5 bases, there was a span of 17 bases. The CDR3 loop reads CASSPRAGQGDTQYF. In DNA form, the CDR3 reads TGTGCCAGTAGTCCTCGAGCGGGACAAGGAGATACGCAGTATTTT.

This chain joins TRBV7-9 and TRBJ1-1; no clear D gene. V was cut by 5 bases and J by 4 bases, with 11 bases left in between. CDR3 length equals 13 residues. Germline V CDR1 and CDR2: SEHNR, FQNEAQ (reference sequence). CDR3 nucleotides: TGTGCCAGCAGCCCGTCGACGGGCACTGAAGCTTTCTTT. Translation: CASSPSTGTEAFF.

The chain has TRBV3-1 (or the pseudogene TRBV3-2) and TRBJ2-6; 7 bases are a match to TRBD1. Germline values: CDR1 LGHDT, CDR2 YNNKEL (reference sequence). The CDR3 is 19 amino acids. V dropped 1 base and J dropped 0; count of bases not matched to a gene: 9. CDR3 DNA: TGTGCCAGCAGCCAAGCCCTGACAGGGTGTCACTCTGGGGCCAACGTCCTGACTTTC. Its protein product is CASSQALTGCHSGANVLTF.

This chain joins TRBV24-1 and TRBJ2-5, with D maybe TRBD2 (5 bases). Trimming took off 10 bases at V and 2 bases at J, with 22 bases between the two ends. CDR1 and CDR2 from the germline V gene are KGHDR and SFDVKD. This CDR3 spans 16 amino acids. The CDR3 loop reads CATAAGGGVGQETQYF. The CDR3 DNA follows: TGTGCCACGGCAGCTGGAGGAGGAGTTGGTCAAGAGACCCAGTACTTC.

The J gene is TRBJ2-1, the V gene TRBV9; tentatively, D is TRBD2 (6 bases). V lost 5 bases and J lost 4, with 10 bases in between. Per germline, CDR1 SGDLS and CDR2 YYNGEE. The CDR3 contains 13 residues. The DNA for the CDR3 is TGTGCCAGCAGTAGCGGCAGTTACAATGAGCAGTTCTTC. It encodes CASSSGSYNEQFF.

There are a few counts of this clone. This chain connects TRBV28 to TRBJ2-1, with D perhaps TRBD2 (6 bases). The CDR3 sequence is 14 residues long. Germline V CDR1 and CDR2: MDHEN, SYDVKM. Trimming removed 2 bases from V and 1 base from J, with 6 bases in between. The CDR3 reads CASSLGGSYNEQFF. CDR3 bases: TGTGCCAGCAGTTTAGGAGGGTCCTACAATGAGCAGTTCTTC. The full variable domain, in which reference TRBV28 and TRBJ2-1 provide the parts outside the CDR3, is DVKVTQSSRYLVKRTGEKVFLECVQDMDHENMFWYRQDPGLGLRLIYFSYDVKMKEKGDIPEGYSVSREKKERFSLILESASTNQTSMYLCASSLGGSYNEQFFGPGTRLTVL.

The chain employs TRBV5-6 and TRBJ2-7, with D perhaps matching TRBD1 (5 bases). V lost 4 bases, J lost 6 bases, and 8 bases lay in between. The CDR3 contains 11 residues. Per germline, CDR1 SGHDT and CDR2 YYEEEE. The CDR3 protein is CASSRQTEQYF. CDR3 DNA: TGTGCCAGCAGCCGACAGACCGAGCAGTACTTC. Full variable domain (outside the CDR3, taken from reference TRBV5-6 and TRBJ2-7): DAGVTQSPTHLIKTRGQQVTLRCSPKSGHDTVSWYQQALGQGPQFIFQYYEEEERQRGNFPDRFSGHQFPNYSSELNVNALLLGDSALYLCASSRQTEQYFGPGTRLTVT.

This clone was seen a single time. This sequence joins TRBV30 and TRBJ2-7; D unclear. CDR1 is GTSNPN and CDR2 is SVGIG in the germline V gene (reference sequence). This CDR3 has 15 residues. The V end lost 3 bases, the J end lost 2 bases, and 17 bases lay between the germline ends. CDR3 in amino acids: CAWSPERGTAYEQYF. The DNA of the CDR3 is TGTGCCTGGAGCCCCGAAAGAGGAACGGCCTACGAGCAGTACTTC.

The gene calls are TRBV9 and TRBJ2-4, with D possibly TRBD2 on 6 matching bases. There are 16 residues in the CDR3. Germline loops: CDR1 SGDLS, CDR2 YYNGEE. V dropped 0 bases and J dropped 0 bases, with 10 bases sitting between them. The CDR3 DNA follows: TGTGCCAGCAGCGTAGACGGGGGTCTAGCCAAAAACATTCAGTACTTC. It yields the protein CASSVDGGLAKNIQYF.

The chain joins TRBV6-5 to TRBJ1-6; D gene ambiguous. V was clipped by 6 bases and J by 4 bases, with 13 bases between them. CDR3 length: 15 residues. Germline lookup yields CDR1 MNHEY and CDR2 SVGAGI. This chain's CDR3 is CASRGRVGYNSPLHF. Written as DNA, the CDR3 is TGTGCCAGCAGGGGGAGGGTAGGGTATAATTCACCCCTCCACTTT.